Given below is one T cell receptor (beta chain) in context. TCRdb keeps only in-frame clones here, not all; method: immunoSEQ multiplex PCR. The repertoire includes more than 20,000 clones, roughly 80% of them detected once, and around a third sits in the top ten. The sample comes from a study of T cell clones after liver transplantation. Sample: CD8+ T cells from blood, taken approximately 52 months after liver transplant. The origin of this receptor is a human patient who received a liver transplant. Some T cells may be transferred from the graft donor.

CDR3 bases: TGCGCCAGCAGCCAAGAAAGGGGGGCCAACGAGCAGTACTTC. Amino acids: CASSQERGANEQYF. The chain uses TRBV4-1 and TRBJ2-7, with D possibly being TRBD1 or TRBD2 (6 bases each). V was cut by 0 bases and J by 5 bases, with 11 bases left in between. This CDR3 is built from 14 residues. Looked up from germline, CDR1 is MGHRA and CDR2 is YSYEKL.